Sequencing of this T cell receptor beta chain was carried out in a study of blood T cell repertoires in COVID-19. Assay: immunoSEQ multiplex PCR; the TCRdb copy retains only in-frame clones and omits some. Seen here are roughly 120,000 clones, over 65% observed once, and the top ten hold over 2%. This CDR3 has 14 residues. Germline V gene sequence: CDR1 MDHEN, CDR2 SYDVKM. Between the trimmed V and J ends, which lost 2 bases and 4 bases, there was a span of 11 bases. The source material was peripheral blood. This chain uses TRBV28 with TRBJ1-2; D possibly corresponds to TRBD1 (5 bases). The receptor's source is a man aged 30 to 45 with acute or convalescent COVID-19. CDR3 sequence (DNA): TGTGCCAGCAGTTTAGGAGGGCAGGGCTATGGCTACACCTTC. Its protein is CASSLGGQGYGYTF.